The 32 T cell receptor beta chains given below trace back to one sample, sequenced in a study of blood T cell repertoires in COVID-19. Repertoires were generated with immunoSEQ multiplex PCR, while TCRdb's copy carries only in-frame clones and drops some. This table has some 54,000 clones, more than 90% appearing once. Material for sequencing was peripheral blood. The receptors come from a man aged 55 to 70 with acute or convalescent COVID-19.

The V call is TRBV2, the J call TRBJ2-3, with TRBD2 identical over 7 bases. The germline V gene encodes CDR1 SNHLY and CDR2 FYNNEI. The CDR3 covers 15 residues. V was pared by 5 bases and J by 0 bases, with 5 bases of the junction left unmatched. In DNA form, the CDR3 reads TGTGCCAGCAGTACCCGTAGCGGGAGCACAGATACGCAGTATTTT. Translating gives CASSTRSGSTDTQYF.

This chain joins TRBV30 and TRBJ1-1; D unresolved. The CDR3 covers 13 residues. From germline, CDR1 is GTSNPN and CDR2 SVGIG (reference sequence). Trimming pared 3 bases from V and 1 base from J, leaving 9 bases between. The CDR3 coding sequence is TGTGCCTGGAGCGGTGTCCCGAACACTGAAGCTTTCTTT. Translated, it gives CAWSGVPNTEAFF. Full variable domain (remainder filled in from reference TRBV30 and TRBJ1-1): SQTIHQWPATLVQPVGSPLSLECTVEGTSNPNLYWYRQAAGRGLQLLFYSVGIGQISSEVPQNLSASRPQDRQFILSSKKLLLSDSGFYLCAWSGVPNTEAFFGQGTRLTVV.

The chain joins TRBV30 to TRBJ2-5; maybe TRBD2 (5 bases). The length of the CDR3 is 14 residues. V lost 0 bases, J lost 2 bases, and 10 bases lay in between. In germline, CDR1 is GTSNPN, CDR2 SVGIG (reference sequence). CDR3 DNA: TGTGCCTGGAGTGTAGGTAGCGTTCAAGAGACCCAGTACTTC. Residues: CAWSVGSVQETQYF.

The V and J genes are TRBV5-1 and TRBJ1-2, with TRBD1 as a possible D gene (5 bases). The V gene's germline CDR1 is SGHRS and CDR2 YFSETQ. Trimming stripped 2 bases from V and 8 bases from J, with 13 bases between. CDR3 length: 13 amino acids. This CDR3 reads CASSLRGKEGYTF. The DNA of the CDR3 is TGCGCCAGCAGCTTAAGGGGAAAAGAAGGCTACACCTTC.

This chain connects TRBV10-2 to TRBJ1-1; D uncertain. Trimming removed 2 bases at V and 0 bases at J, with 7 bases between. This CDR3 is 14 amino acids long. Germline V gives CDR1 WSHSY, CDR2 SAAADI. CDR3 residues: CASSEGQLNTEAFF. The CDR3 DNA is TGCGCCAGCAGTGAGGGGCAGCTGAACACTGAAGCTTTCTTT.

The chain has TRBV27 and TRBJ2-7; 13 bases fit TRBD2. This CDR3 is built from 18 residues. V dropped 4 bases and J dropped 2; count of bases not matched to a gene: 11. Germline loops: CDR1 MNHEY, CDR2 SMNVEV (reference sequence). The CDR3 nucleotides are TGTGCCAGCAGTTCCAGCCTAGGACTAGCGGGAGTCCCCTACGAGCAGTACTTC. Its protein product is CASSSSLGLAGVPYEQYF.

The V and J genes are TRBV6-2 or TRBV6-3 and TRBJ2-3, with D possibly matching TRBD2 (5 bases). This CDR3 spans 13 amino acids. Trimming cost V 0 bases and J 6 bases, with 7 bases left between them. Germline V gene data show CDR1 as MNHEY and CDR2 as SVGEGT. The CDR3 DNA reads TGTGCCAGCAGTTACTCGTGGGAGGATACGCAGTATTTT. Amino acids: CASSYSWEDTQYF.

This clone came up a few times. This sequence joins TRBV19 and TRBJ2-2; 11 nucleotides agree with TRBD2. The V gene end was trimmed by 6 bases and the J gene end by 5 bases; junction bases not matched to a gene: 8. CDR1 is LNHDA, CDR2 SQIVND, per germline (reference sequence). The CDR3 consists of 16 residues. DNA for the CDR3: TGTGCCAGTAGGGAACTAGCGGGAGTACGGACCGGGGAGCTGTTTTTT. Translating gives CASRELAGVRTGELFF.

V and J are TRBV19 and TRBJ2-7, with D possibly being TRBD2 (5 bases). CDR3 length: 13 amino acids. Germline V gene sequence: CDR1 LNHDA, CDR2 SQIVND (reference sequence). V lost 1 base and J 6 bases, leaving 10 bases between the germline ends. The CDR3 reads CASSIVHGSEQYF. The CDR3 DNA sequence: TGTGCCAGTAGTATAGTACATGGGAGCGAGCAGTACTTC.

This clone was seen just once. V is TRBV2 and J is TRBJ2-7; 8 positions match TRBD1. The germline CDR1 and CDR2 sequences are SNHLY and FYNNEI. CDR3 length: 15 amino acids. V lost 5 bases, J lost 0 bases, and 6 bases stayed unmatched. The CDR3 sequence: CASSRTGGASYEQYF. CDR3 sequence (DNA): TGTGCCAGCAGTCGTACAGGGGGTGCCTCCTACGAGCAGTACTTC. The full variable domain, its missing parts supplied by reference TRBV2 and TRBJ2-7, is EPEVTQTPSHQVTQMGQEVILRCVPISNHLYFYWYRQILGQKVEFLVSFYNNEISEKSEIFDDQFSVERPDGSNFTLKIRSTKLEDSAMYFCASSRTGGASYEQYFGPGTRLTVT.

The chain links TRBV11-3 to TRBJ2-1, with D maybe TRBD2 (6 bases). CDR3 length: 15 amino acids. Trimming pared 5 bases from V and 3 bases from J, leaving 14 bases between. Germline V gives CDR1 SGHNT, CDR2 YENEEA. The CDR3 region has the DNA TGTGCCAGCAGCCCGCTTAGCGGACACTACAATGAGCAGTTCTTC. Its protein is CASSPLSGHYNEQFF.

The genes are TRBV6-2 or TRBV6-3 and TRBJ2-1, with 9 bases fitting TRBD1. V shed 4 bases, J shed 12 bases, and the junction held 10 bases outside the gene matches. CDR3 length equals 14 residues. Germline lookup yields CDR1 MNHEY and CDR2 SVGEGT. In DNA form, the CDR3 reads TGTGCCAGCAGTTCCCGGGACAGGGTTGGTGTGCAGTTCTTC. Its protein is CASSSRDRVGVQFF.

With regard to this clone: The same CDR3 arises from other DNA sequences in this sample as well. The V gene is TRBV5-1, the J gene TRBJ2-2, with D unclear. V dropped 0 bases and J dropped 1 base, with 4 bases sitting between them. CDR1 is SGHRS, CDR2 YFSETQ, per germline. There are 14 residues in the CDR3. CDR3 bases: TGCGCCAGCAGCTTGGGACAGAACACCGGGGAGCTGTTTTTT. Encoded protein: CASSLGQNTGELFF.

This clone was detected only a few times. The chain uses TRBV24-1 and TRBJ1-5, with a tentative D call TRBD1 (6 bases). The CDR3 runs 13 residues. The germline gives CDR1 KGHDR, CDR2 SFDVKD. With 12 bases removed from V and 0 bases from J, the gap between germline ends came to 11 bases. Written as DNA, the CDR3 is TGTGCCGTTCAGGGGCATAGCAATCAGCCCCAGCATTTT. The encoded protein is CAVQGHSNQPQHF.

This chain joins TRBV7-9 and TRBJ2-7; TRBD1 matches at 7 bases. This CDR3 region has 14 residues. CDR1 is SEHNR, CDR2 FQNEAQ, per germline (reference sequence). Unmatched junction bases numbered 6, after V lost 4 bases and J lost 3 bases. DNA of the CDR3: TGTGCCAGCAGCTATACGACAGGGATCTACGAGCAGTACTTC. As protein: CASSYTTGIYEQYF.

This clone has just one count. The CDR3 coding sequence is TGTGCCAGCAGCAAAGGGGGAGCGGGTGCGGCAGTGGAGCTGTTTTTT. Its translation is CASSKGGAGAAVELFF. This chain joins TRBV21-1 and TRBJ2-2; TRBD2 was called by the table and not checked on the DNA. TRBV21-1 counts as a pseudogene. The CDR3 sequence is 16 residues long.

The J gene is TRBJ2-3, the V gene TRBV28; 9 nucleotides match TRBD1. Germline V gives CDR1 MDHEN, CDR2 SYDVKM. This CDR3 contains 14 residues. J was trimmed by 4 bases and V by 5 bases; bases with no gene match: 4. CDR3: CASSIGTGPDTQYF. CDR3 DNA: TGTGCCAGCAGTATCGGGACAGGGCCAGATACGCAGTATTTT.

The gene calls are TRBV28 and TRBJ1-1; 8 bases agree with TRBD1. Germline V CDR1 and CDR2: MDHEN, SYDVKM. The CDR3 length is 15 residues. J gave up 4 bases and V 6 bases, and 10 bases lay outside the gene matches. CDR3 amino acids: CASSTRGLGATEAFF. The CDR3 DNA is TGTGCCAGCAGCACCAGGGGGCTGGGGGCCACTGAAGCTTTCTTT.

This chain joins TRBV4-3 and TRBJ2-3; D is possibly TRBD1 (6 bases). The CDR3 has 14 residues. CDR1 and CDR2 from the germline V gene are LGHNA and YSLEER. V lost 4 bases and J lost 2, with 10 bases in between. CDR3 protein: CASSLGQNTDTQYF. CDR3 nucleotide sequence: TGCGCCAGCAGCCTCGGACAGAACACAGATACGCAGTATTTT.

About this clone: The same CDR3 is also encoded by other DNA sequences in this sample. The gene calls are TRBV5-1 and TRBJ1-5; 9 bases map to TRBD1. Germline assignment: CDR1 SGHRS and CDR2 YFSETQ. V lost 0 bases, J lost 4 bases, and 2 bases stayed unmatched. The CDR3 runs to 15 residues. Here the CDR3 reads CASSLGTGVNQPQHF. As DNA, the CDR3 is TGCGCCAGCAGCTTGGGGACAGGGGTTAATCAGCCCCAGCATTTT. Full variable domain (remainder filled in from reference TRBV5-1 and TRBJ1-5): KAGVTQTPRYLIKTRGQQVTLSCSPISGHRSVSWYQQTPGQGLQFLFEYFSETQRNKGNFPGRFSGRQFSNSRSEMNVSTLELGDSALYLCASSLGTGVNQPQHFGDGTRLSIL.

The chain employs TRBV7-3 and TRBJ2-3, with 8 bases identical to TRBD1. Germline values: CDR1 SGHTA, CDR2 FQGTGA. The CDR3 has 14 amino acids. The V and J ends lost 4 bases and 3 bases, in that order; junction bases with no gene match: 3. In nucleotides, the CDR3 is TGTGCCAGCAGCTCCCGGACAGGGACAGATACGCAGTATTTT. Protein sequence: CASSSRTGTDTQYF.

The count of this clone is one. The chain combines TRBV4-1 with TRBJ1-1, with D possibly TRBD1 on 6 matching bases. Trimming took off 4 bases at V and 1 base at J, with 10 bases between the two ends. The CDR3 spans 14 residues. Germline V CDR1 and CDR2: MGHRA, YSYEKL. The CDR3 bases are TGCGCCAGCAGCCGGTCACAGGGGAACACTGAAGCTTTCTTT. It specifies CASSRSQGNTEAFF.

This chain links TRBV2 with TRBJ2-7; D not resolved. This CDR3 spans 14 amino acids. V dropped 3 bases and J dropped 2 bases, with 11 bases sitting between them. CDR1 and CDR2 (germline): SNHLY, FYNNEI. The CDR3 spells CASSEESITYEQYF. The CDR3 DNA is TGTGCCAGCAGTGAGGAGTCAATAACCTACGAGCAGTACTTC.

The chain combines TRBV30 with TRBJ1-5; D may be TRBD1 (5 bases). The germline V gene has CDR1 GTSNPN and CDR2 SVGIG (reference sequence). V was trimmed by 0 bases and J by 2 bases, leaving 8 bases between them. The CDR3 length is 14 residues. CDR3 coding DNA: TGTGCCTGGAGTGTAGCGGGGGGCAATCAGCCCCAGCATTTT. This encodes CAWSVAGGNQPQHF. Full variable domain (rest looked up from reference TRBV30 and TRBJ1-5): SQTIHQWPATLVQPVGSPLSLECTVEGTSNPNLYWYRQAAGRGLQLLFYSVGIGQISSEVPQNLSASRPQDRQFILSSKKLLLSDSGFYLCAWSVAGGNQPQHFGDGTRLSIL.

The V gene is TRBV7-2, the J gene TRBJ1-5; unclear D gene. The germline gives CDR1 SGHTA, CDR2 FQGNSA. Trimming cost V 5 bases and J 7 bases, with 18 bases left between them. This CDR3 comprises 15 residues. CDR3 in DNA: TGTGCCAGCAGCCCCGTCTCGGGTCGCGCGCAGCCCCAGCATTTT. Translated, it gives CASSPVSGRAQPQHF.

The chain employs TRBV30 and TRBJ1-5, with D perhaps TRBD1 (6 bases). Trimming left V 3 bases short and J 3 bases short, with 18 bases between. The germline V gene encodes CDR1 GTSNPN and CDR2 SVGIG (reference sequence). This CDR3 comprises 16 residues. The CDR3 DNA is TGTGCCTGGAGCCTCGGACAGAATAGAAACAATCAGCCCCAGCATTTT. Translated, it gives CAWSLGQNRNNQPQHF.

This clone was observed once. The chain is built from TRBV7-2 and TRBJ2-3; 16 positions agree with TRBD2. J was trimmed by 4 bases and V by 5 bases; bases with no gene match: 3. Germline loops: CDR1 SGHTA, CDR2 FQGNSA. The CDR3 has 16 residues. The CDR3 loop is CASSTGLAGGADTQYF. CDR3 DNA: TGTGCCAGCAGCACGGGACTAGCGGGAGGGGCAGATACGCAGTATTTT.

The chain links TRBV11-2 to TRBJ2-1; TRBD2 matches at 12 bases. The CDR3 has 16 residues. CDR1 and CDR2 from the germline V gene are SGHAT and FQNNGV. J gave up 5 bases and V 5 bases, and 7 bases lay outside the gene matches. CDR3 in DNA: TGTGCCAGCAGCCCTAGCGGGAGGGCCCTGAACAATGAGCAGTTCTTC. Translating it yields CASSPSGRALNNEQFF.

The chain employs TRBV9 and TRBJ2-1; 8 nucleotides align to TRBD2. Germline loops: CDR1 SGDLS, CDR2 YYNGEE. Trimming at V came to 0 bases and at J to 7 bases, leaving 6 bases not matched to a gene. The CDR3 runs 15 residues. The CDR3 reads CASSVATGRVNEQFF. CDR3 coding DNA: TGTGCCAGCAGCGTAGCTACCGGGAGGGTAAATGAGCAGTTCTTC.

The chain links TRBV4-2 to TRBJ2-1; TRBD2 is a possible D gene (6 bases). Trimming cost V 2 bases and J 3 bases, with 17 bases left between them. CDR1 and CDR2 (germline): LGHNA, YNFKEQ. The length of the CDR3 is 17 residues. The CDR3 spells CASSQPVGEDIYNEQFF. As DNA, the CDR3 is TGTGCCAGCAGCCAACCCGTCGGGGAGGATATCTACAATGAGCAGTTCTTC.

CDR3 region: CASSYRPGISYEQYF. CDR3 coding DNA: TGTGCCAGCAGCTACAGACCGGGGATCTCCTACGAGCAGTACTTC. This chain links TRBV5-4 with TRBJ2-7; perhaps TRBD2 as D (5 bases). CDR1 is SGHNT, CDR2 YYREEE, per germline (reference sequence). Trimming stripped 3 bases from V and 0 bases from J, with 13 bases between. CDR3 length: 15 amino acids.

The rearrangement joins TRBV6-5 to TRBJ2-7, with 8 bases lining up with TRBD1. Germline loops: CDR1 MNHEY, CDR2 SVGAGI. With V trimmed by 4 bases and J by 3 bases, 8 bases remained unmatched. The CDR3 runs 15 residues. The CDR3 loop is CASSLALDRDYEQYF. CDR3 nucleotides: TGTGCCAGCAGTTTGGCATTGGACAGGGACTACGAGCAGTACTTC.